This record covers a single T cell receptor beta chain. What it binds is not known. This entry is derived from a study of cytomegalovirus exposure and HLA in healthy donors. General study results and limits: As was reported, the HLA-A and HLA-B alleles of most subjects were accurately predicted from TCR beta sequences. Further analysis was carried out later, and it showed several of the most significant clusters appearing linked to common viral pathogens. Researchers reported in a later analysis that a missense DCLRE1C variant was tied to TCR beta V- and J-gene trimming.

V shed 8 bases and J 6 bases; nucleotides not matched to a gene: 4. The germline CDR1 and CDR2 sequences are SGHRS and YFSETQ. There are 12 residues in the CDR3. PCR involved 60 Vbeta and 13 Jbeta primers. The repertoire was sequenced with immunoSEQ multiplex PCR; TCRdb's copy has only in-frame clones and lacks some. The repertoire holds about 160,000 clones, 77% seen once, with 3.7% in the top ten. Sample: PBMCs. The sequence was obtained from a man aged 25 to 40 in good health and CMV-seropositive. The chain is built from TRBV5-1 and TRBJ2-7; TRBD1 aligns across 11 bases. The chain's CDR3 is CARGGQGVEQYF. The DNA of the CDR3 is TGCGCCAGAGGGGGACAGGGGGTCGAGCAGTACTTC.